This T cell receptor (delta chain) was obtained from a study of γδ T cells in repeated Plasmodium falciparum infection. Study-wide background: Donors were malaria-exposed Malian children or age- and gender-matched Australian children.

V lost 3 bases, J lost 8 bases, and 23 bases stayed unmatched. Germline V gene data show CDR1 as GEAIGNYY and CDR2 as EKD. This CDR3 contains 19 residues. TCRdb redid clone calling on the multiplex PCR reads using CATT. The table has roughly 86,000 delta-chain clones, 1.4% seen once. Study-wide points: Malian donors came from one small rural village, predominantly one ethnic group.

Flow sorting of PBMC yielded separate Vgamma9/Vdelta2+ and Vdelta2-negative gammadelta T cell populations for bulk repertoire analysis. This clone was counted between two and nine times. What it binds is unknown. The protein TCRdb lists belongs to a much larger clone and differs from this DNA's translation at residue 14, which points to a read error; the protein shown is made from the DNA. This chain links TRDV2 with TRDJ1, with 10 bases identical to TRDD3. The J gene was not available in TCRdb and was assigned here by matching the DNA to germline segments. This receptor was obtained from a pool of human donors (malaria-infected and uninfected, not separated). Sequencing was carried out using gamma-delta T cells from blood. CDR3 region: CACDPLPTLRLGDASKLIF. For the CDR3, the DNA is TGTGCCTGTGACCCGCTTCCTACCTTACGACTGGGGGATGCCTCAAAACTCATCTTT.